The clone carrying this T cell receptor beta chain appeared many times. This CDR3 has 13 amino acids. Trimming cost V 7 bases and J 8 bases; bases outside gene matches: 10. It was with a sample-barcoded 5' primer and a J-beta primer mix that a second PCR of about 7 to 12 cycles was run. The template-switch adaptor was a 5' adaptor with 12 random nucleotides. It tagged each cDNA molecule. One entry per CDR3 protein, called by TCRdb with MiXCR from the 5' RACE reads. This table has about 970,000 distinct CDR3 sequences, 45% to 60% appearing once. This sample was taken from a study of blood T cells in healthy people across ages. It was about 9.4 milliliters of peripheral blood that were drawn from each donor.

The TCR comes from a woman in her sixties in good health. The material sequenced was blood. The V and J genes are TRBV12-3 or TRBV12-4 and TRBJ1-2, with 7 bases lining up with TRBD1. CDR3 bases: TGTGCCAGCACCCGCGGGACAGTTCTCGGCTACACCTTC. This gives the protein CASTRGTVLGYTF.